Listed here are 27 T cell receptor beta chains from one sample, sequenced in a study of cytomegalovirus exposure and HLA in healthy donors. The assay was immunoSEQ multiplex PCR, and TCRdb's table has in-frame clones only and misses some. Altogether about 110,000 clones are present, about 94% being singletons, with the ten largest covering approximately 0.67%. Sequenced sample: PBMCs. The receptors originated from a woman aged 18-29 years in good health and CMV-seronegative.

This chain's CDR3 is CAISQGGRNPYNSPLHF. The CDR3 bases are TGTGCCATCAGCCAGGGAGGAAGGAATCCCTATAATTCACCCCTCCACTTT. This sequence joins TRBV10-3 and TRBJ1-6, with D maybe TRBD1 (5 bases). The V gene lost 6 bases and the J gene lost 2 bases, with 17 bases spanning the gap. This CDR3 has 17 amino acids. Germline V gives CDR1 ENHRY, CDR2 SYGVKD.

The rearrangement uses TRBV21-1 and TRBJ2-1; the D call in the table, TRBD2, was not verified against the DNA. TRBV21-1 is a known pseudogene. The CDR3 is 15 amino acids. CDR3 coding DNA: TGTGCCAGCAGCAAAGGAGCGGCTTATTACAATGAGCAGTTCTTC. Translation: CASSKGAAYYNEQFF.

The J gene is TRBJ1-1, the V gene TRBV19; 8 nucleotides agree with TRBD1. Germline values: CDR1 LNHDA, CDR2 SQIVND (reference sequence). The length of the CDR3 is 18 residues. Losses at the gene ends were 1 base for V and 3 bases for J; bases not matched to a gene: 13. CDR3 sequence: CASSIVSAKAGGYTEAFF. Written as DNA, the CDR3 is TGTGCCAGTAGTATAGTTTCAGCGAAGGCAGGGGGCTACACTGAAGCTTTCTTT.

Only a few counts were recorded for this clone. This chain connects TRBV7-8 to TRBJ2-6; a possible D gene is TRBD2 (6 bases). From germline, CDR1 is SGHVS and CDR2 FQNEAQ. V lost 7 bases, J lost 0 bases, and 13 bases lay in between. The CDR3 spans 16 residues. CDR3 sequence: CASTGGTLSGANVLTF. The CDR3 DNA is TGTGCCAGCACTGGAGGGACCCTCTCTGGGGCCAACGTCCTGACTTTC.

The chain couples TRBV18 to TRBJ2-1, with TRBD2 identical over 13 bases. The CDR3 length is 16 residues. V gave up 3 bases and J gave up 5 bases; unmatched junction bases: 4. The germline V gene has CDR1 KGHSH and CDR2 LQKENI. DNA for the CDR3: TGTGCCAGCTCACCCTTACTAGCGGGGGGGAACAATGAGCAGTTCTTC. It translates to CASSPLLAGGNNEQFF.

The chain recombines TRBV28 with TRBJ1-2; the D gene is possibly TRBD1 (6 bases). Germline V lookup: CDR1 MDHEN, CDR2 SYDVKM. The CDR3 consists of 16 residues. The V gene lost 6 bases and the J gene lost 0 bases, with 17 bases spanning the gap. Written as DNA, the CDR3 is TGTGCCAGCAGCGTATGGGGGCCTCTTTCTAACTATGGCTACACCTTC. The encoded protein is CASSVWGPLSNYGYTF.

This chain links TRBV5-4 with TRBJ2-7; the D gene is possibly TRBD2 (7 bases). This CDR3 has 15 residues. Germline CDR1 reads SGHNT; CDR2 reads YYREEE (reference sequence). With 4 bases removed from V and 0 bases from J, the gap between germline ends came to 14 bases. CDR3 DNA: TGTGCCAGCAGCCTAGGGGGGGTCAGCTCCTACGAGCAGTACTTC. It specifies CASSLGGVSSYEQYF.

V usage is TRBV6-4 and J usage is TRBJ2-1, with TRBD2 matching over 9 bases. CDR3 length: 15 residues. The V and J ends lost 4 bases and 5 bases, in that order; junction bases with no gene match: 6. The V gene's germline CDR1 is MRHNA and CDR2 SNTAGT. DNA for the CDR3: TGTGCCAGCAGTGTCGTAGCGGGGGCCAACAATGAGCAGTTCTTC. Translation gives CASSVVAGANNEQFF.

This chain connects TRBV5-1 to TRBJ1-1; the D gene is possibly TRBD1 (5 bases). Germline V gene sequence: CDR1 SGHRS, CDR2 YFSETQ. The CDR3 is made up of 14 amino acids. The ends were cut back, 4 bases at V and 6 bases at J, with 16 bases in the middle. This CDR3 is CASSRRTPGAEAFF. The CDR3 DNA reads TGCGCCAGCAGCCGACGGACCCCGGGGGCTGAAGCTTTCTTT.

Here the CDR3 reads CASSIPGTRGGYTF. The CDR3 DNA reads TGTGCCAGTAGTATCCCCGGGACACGGGGTGGCTACACCTTC. This rearrangement joins TRBV19 to TRBJ1-2; D may be TRBD1 (6 bases). In germline, CDR1 is LNHDA, CDR2 SQIVND (reference sequence). The V end was cut by 3 bases, the J end by 7 bases, with 15 bases between. The CDR3 contains 14 residues.

The chain is built from TRBV19 and TRBJ1-3; 11 bases are a match to TRBD1. The CDR3 has 16 residues. The germline V gene has CDR1 LNHDA and CDR2 SQIVND (reference sequence). The junction had 10 bases not matched to a gene; V was cut back by 11 bases and J by 1 base. CDR3 in DNA: TGTGCCTGCATGAGTGGACAGGGGGCATCTGGAAACACCATATATTTT. Translating it yields CACMSGQGASGNTIYF.

V usage is TRBV7-9 and J usage is TRBJ2-5; 7 bases are a match to TRBD2. Per germline, CDR1 SEHNR and CDR2 FQNEAQ (reference sequence). Trimming took 5 bases from V and 1 from J; bases not matched to a gene: 7. The CDR3 length is 15 residues. The CDR3 is CASSGVGGTQETQYF. Written as DNA, the CDR3 is TGTGCCAGCAGCGGGGTGGGGGGGACCCAAGAGACCCAGTACTTC. The full variable domain, rest sourced from reference TRBV7-9 and TRBJ2-5, is DTGVSQNPRHKITKRGQNVTFRCDPISEHNRLYWYRQTLGQGPEFLTYFQNEAQLEKSRLLSDRFSAERPKGSFSTLEIQRTEQGDSAMYLCASSGVGGTQETQYFGPGTRLLVL.

The chain recombines TRBV2 with TRBJ2-3, with 9 bases lining up with TRBD2. The J segment lost 1 base and the V segment lost 8 bases, leaving 7 bases of the junction unmatched. This CDR3 spans 15 amino acids. Germline lookup yields CDR1 SNHLY and CDR2 FYNNEI. The CDR3 DNA sequence: TGTGCCAGCGACTCAAGCGGGGGGCGCACAGATACGCAGTATTTT. Translating it yields CASDSSGGRTDTQYF.

The J gene is TRBJ1-2, the V gene TRBV15; no firm D call. The V gene's germline CDR1 is LNHNV and CDR2 YYDKDF (reference sequence). Trimming removed 3 bases at V and 0 bases at J, with 14 bases between. This CDR3 is 16 amino acids long. The CDR3 loop is CATSSTPEGTNYGYTF. The CDR3 DNA sequence: TGTGCCACCAGCAGTACCCCAGAGGGCACTAACTATGGCTACACCTTC.

This chain uses TRBV5-1 with TRBJ1-6; 9 positions agree with TRBD1. CDR1 is SGHRS, CDR2 YFSETQ, per germline. The length of the CDR3 is 14 residues. V lost 6 bases and J lost 8; bases outside the gene matches: 6. CDR3 coding DNA: TGCGCCAGCACTGGGGACAGGGATTATTCACCCCTCCACTTT. Protein: CASTGDRDYSPLHF.

This clone is a singleton in its sample. The chain links TRBV30 to TRBJ2-7; D is possibly TRBD1 (6 bases). The CDR3 consists of 12 residues. Germline V CDR1 and CDR2: GTSNPN, SVGIG (reference sequence). V shed 7 bases and J shed 11 bases, with 21 bases lying between them. This chain's CDR3 is CAFSPQGPVEYF. CDR3 sequence (DNA): TGTGCCTTCTCGCCACAGGGTCCAGTGGAGTACTTC.

The V gene is TRBV7-8, the J gene TRBJ2-1, with 15 positions matching TRBD2. V lost 0 bases and J lost 4; bases outside the gene matches: 4. In germline, CDR1 is SGHVS, CDR2 FQNEAQ. The CDR3 has 18 residues. CDR3 in amino acids: CASSLARTSGGDYNEQFF. The CDR3 region has the DNA TGTGCCAGCAGCTTAGCCCGGACTAGCGGGGGGGATTACAATGAGCAGTTCTTC.

This chain connects TRBV5-1 to TRBJ2-7; no clear D. V shed 4 bases and J shed 6 bases, with 17 bases lying between them. This CDR3 has 14 amino acids. In germline, CDR1 is SGHRS, CDR2 YFSETQ. CDR3 in amino acids: CASSHEPQSGEQYF. CDR3 coding DNA: TGCGCCAGCAGCCACGAACCCCAGTCGGGCGAGCAGTACTTC.

The V call is TRBV5-4, the J call TRBJ1-2, with a possible D match to TRBD1 (5 bases). Germline loops: CDR1 SGHNT, CDR2 YYREEE (reference sequence). Trimming took off 4 bases at V and 4 bases at J, with 11 bases between the two ends. There are 13 residues in the CDR3. The CDR3 bases are TGTGCCAGCAGCCGGGGGGAAACCTATGGCTACACCTTC. It yields the protein CASSRGETYGYTF.

The J gene is TRBJ1-5, the V gene TRBV6-1; 8 bases are a match to TRBD1. CDR1 is MNHNS, CDR2 SASEGT, per germline. V dropped 2 bases and J dropped 1; count of bases not matched to a gene: 13. CDR3 length: 19 residues. CDR3 sequence (DNA): TGTGCCAGCAGTGAACTTCCCCCAGGGGGCGCCTTGAGCAATCAGCCCCAGCATTTT. Protein: CASSELPPGGALSNQPQHF.

This clone was found once. V gene TRBV5-4 combines with J gene TRBJ1-2; weak D call: TRBD1 (5 bases). V lost 5 bases and J 0 bases, leaving 11 bases between the germline ends. CDR1 and CDR2 from the germline V gene are SGHNT and YYREEE (reference sequence). There are 14 residues in the CDR3. The CDR3: CASRKTVSNYGYTF. CDR3 nucleotide sequence: TGTGCCAGCAGGAAGACAGTCTCTAACTATGGCTACACCTTC.

CDR3 nucleotide sequence: TGTGCCAGCAGCAAGGACAGGGCTAACTATGGCTACACCTTC. This encodes CASSKDRANYGYTF. This chain joins TRBV6-6 and TRBJ1-2, with 8 positions matching TRBD1. V dropped 6 bases and J dropped 0; count of bases not matched to a gene: 3. The CDR3 runs to 14 residues. The germline CDR1 and CDR2 sequences are MNHNY and SVGAGI (reference sequence).

V gene TRBV5-1 combines with J gene TRBJ2-3, with a tentative D call TRBD2 (6 bases). This CDR3 has 15 amino acids. In germline, CDR1 is SGHRS, CDR2 YFSETQ. The V end was cut by 4 bases, the J end by 2 bases, with 14 bases between. The CDR3 loop is CASSVRDFFTDTQYF. The CDR3 region has the DNA TGCGCCAGCAGCGTCCGGGACTTCTTCACAGATACGCAGTATTTT.

The chain uses TRBV4-3 and TRBJ2-7; possibly TRBD1 for D (5 bases). Germline V lookup: CDR1 LGHNA, CDR2 YSLEER. The length of the CDR3 is 15 residues. Trimming took 0 bases from V and 4 from J, leaving 13 bases between them. The CDR3 DNA is TGCGCCAGCAGCCAAGATTTGGACAACACGTACGAGCAGTACTTC. It translates to CASSQDLDNTYEQYF.

This clone appeared a single time. The chain combines TRBV2 with TRBJ2-3, with D perhaps TRBD1 (5 bases). The CDR3 totals 13 residues. The V gene lost 1 base and the J gene lost 10 bases, with 12 bases spanning the gap. CDR1 and CDR2 (germline): SNHLY, FYNNEI. In DNA, the CDR3 is TGTGCCAGCAGTGAAGTAGGGGTGGGGTCGCAGTATTTT. Protein: CASSEVGVGSQYF.

J is TRBJ2-5 and V is TRBV7-2, with 9 bases identical to TRBD1. This CDR3 is built from 15 residues. V trimming: 3 bases; J trimming: 10 bases; junction bases outside the gene matches: 12. Germline V CDR1 and CDR2: SGHTA, FQGNSA. The CDR3 here is CASSLAGTGRRDQYF. The DNA of the CDR3 is TGTGCCAGCAGCTTGGCCGGGACAGGGCGTCGGGACCAGTACTTC.

The chain couples TRBV28 to TRBJ1-5; 9 nucleotides agree with TRBD1. The CDR3 loop spans 13 amino acids. Germline trimming cut 6 bases from V and 5 bases from J; bases unmatched to any gene: 2. Germline-derived CDR1 and CDR2 are MDHEN and SYDVKM. CDR3 nucleotides: TGTGCCAGCAGGGGACAGGGCTATCAGCCCCAGCATTTT. Translated: CASRGQGYQPQHF.